The 20 T cell receptor beta chains listed next were all sequenced from one sample in a study of CD8 T cells in ankylosing spondylitis. Study-level results: Several highly homologous variants made up a TCR beta motif, and this motif appeared characteristic of ankylosing spondylitis blood.

These receptors have no identified antigens. MiXCR was run by TCRdb on the 5' RACE reads, yielding one entry per CDR3 protein. The data contain a few hundred thousand distinct CDR3 sequences, around 24% of them singletons. Sequenced: blood, either unsorted or a sorted T cell fraction (not recorded which). The origin of the receptors is a male donor with ankylosing spondylitis.

The V gene is TRBV7-2, the J gene TRBJ2-7; 9 bases match TRBD2. There are 16 residues in the CDR3. The V gene's germline CDR1 is SGHTA and CDR2 FQGNSA. Trimming removed 6 bases from V and 5 bases from J; junction bases left unmatched: 14. CDR3 coding DNA: TGTGCCAGCAGAAAGACTAGCGGCGCGGGGGGGGACGAGCAGTACTTC. Amino acids: CASRKTSGAGGDEQYF.

The chain combines TRBV20-1 with TRBJ2-1; D may match TRBD1 or TRBD2 (5 bases each). V gave up 8 bases and J gave up 3 bases, with 11 bases separating them. Germline CDR1 DFQATT, CDR2 SNEGSKA (reference sequence). The CDR3 runs to 12 residues. The CDR3 loop reads CSWGSVYNEQFF. CDR3 DNA sequence: TGCAGTTGGGGGAGCGTCTACAATGAGCAGTTCTTC.

This clonotype showed up just a few times. CDR3 loop: CASSFDRNSGANVLTF. The CDR3 region has the DNA TGTGCCAGCAGCTTCGACAGGAACTCTGGGGCCAACGTCCTGACTTTC. The gene calls are TRBV7-9 and TRBJ2-6, with a tentative D call TRBD1 (6 bases). Germline V CDR1 and CDR2: SEHNR, FQNEAQ (reference sequence). This CDR3 contains 16 residues. V was shortened by 3 bases and J by 0 bases, with 9 bases between the two germline ends.

This clonotype was observed at least ten times. The chain carries TRBV7-9 and TRBJ2-1, with D perhaps matching TRBD2 (5 bases). Trimming stripped 1 base from V and 3 bases from J, with 13 bases between. Germline V lookup: CDR1 SEHNR, CDR2 FQNEAQ (reference sequence). The CDR3 has 16 amino acids. The CDR3 DNA follows: TGTGCCAGCAGCTTAGGAGTGGGAGTTATCTACAATGAGCAGTTCTTC. Translated, it gives CASSLGVGVIYNEQFF. Filled out from reference TRBV7-9 and TRBJ2-1, the complete variable domain reads DTGVSQNPRHKITKRGQNVTFRCDPISEHNRLYWYRQTLGQGPEFLTYFQNEAQLEKSRLLSDRFSAERPKGSFSTLEIQRTEQGDSAMYLCASSLGVGVIYNEQFFGPGTRLTVL.

The chain is built from TRBV12-3 or TRBV12-4 and TRBJ2-4; the match to TRBD1 covers 7 bases. The junction had 13 bases not matched to a gene; V was cut back by 2 bases and J by 6 bases. The CDR3 is 17 amino acids. CDR3 nucleotides: TGTGCCAGCAGTTTACGGTGGGCTACAGGGGCGCGAAACATTCAGTACTTC. It specifies CASSLRWATGARNIQYF.

The chain has TRBV18 and TRBJ2-1; 7 bases agree with TRBD1. CDR1 and CDR2 from the germline V gene are KGHSH and LQKENI. V trimming: 6 bases; J trimming: 2 bases; junction bases outside the gene matches: 7. This CDR3 has 15 residues. In DNA form, the CDR3 reads TGTGCCAGCTCGCCCGACAGGGTGGCCTACAATGAGCAGTTCTTC. Translated, it gives CASSPDRVAYNEQFF.

In this sample, this clonotype turned up a few times. CDR3 protein: CASSLGRSNSPLHF. The CDR3 DNA sequence: TGCGCCAGCAGCTTGGGCAGGAGTAATTCACCCCTCCACTTT. The chain recombines TRBV5-1 with TRBJ1-6; D unresolved. Germline-derived CDR1 and CDR2 are SGHRS and YFSETQ. This CDR3 is 14 amino acids long. Trimming removed 0 bases from V and 6 bases from J, with 7 bases in between.

This chain joins TRBV7-2 and TRBJ2-3; TRBD2 matches at 8 bases. Trimming removed 4 bases from V and 2 bases from J; junction bases left unmatched: 8. Per germline, CDR1 SGHTA and CDR2 FQGNSA. The CDR3 consists of 16 residues. The DNA of the CDR3 is TGTGCCAGCAGCTGGGCTAGCGGGCCCCACACAGATACGCAGTATTTT. Its protein product is CASSWASGPHTDTQYF.

This chain joins TRBV5-1 and TRBJ2-7, with 9 bases that match TRBD2. The J segment lost 5 bases and the V segment lost 0 bases, leaving 6 bases of the junction unmatched. This CDR3 is 15 amino acids long. Germline V gene sequence: CDR1 SGHRS, CDR2 YFSETQ. The CDR3 DNA is TGCGCCAGCAGCTTGGTTAGCGGGAGTAGGAACGAGCAGTACTTC. Translated: CASSLVSGSRNEQYF.

This clonotype was seen a handful of times. The chain couples TRBV20-1 to TRBJ2-7; 10 bases fit TRBD2. V dropped 0 bases and J dropped 6; count of bases not matched to a gene: 14. The length of the CDR3 is 17 residues. The germline CDR1 and CDR2 sequences are DFQATT and SNEGSKA (reference sequence). As DNA, the CDR3 is TGCAGTGCTAGAGACGTTTCCCCTAGCGGGAGAAGAGGCGAGCAGTACTTC. It translates to CSARDVSPSGRRGEQYF.

There are many counts of this clonotype. The rearrangement joins TRBV4-3 to TRBJ2-7; D may be TRBD1 (5 bases). V lost 3 bases and J 0 bases, leaving 6 bases between the germline ends. Germline V lookup: CDR1 LGHNA, CDR2 YSLEER. The CDR3 loop spans 13 amino acids. The CDR3 region has the DNA TGCGCCAGCAGCCACGACAGCTCCTACGAGCAGTACTTC. Protein: CASSHDSSYEQYF.

This clonotype was recorded once. The chain combines TRBV20-1 with TRBJ2-2, with D tentatively TRBD2 (6 bases). The CDR3 extends over 15 amino acids. The V gene's germline CDR1 is DFQATT and CDR2 SNEGSKA (reference sequence). The ends were cut back, 6 bases at V and 8 bases at J, with 22 bases in the middle. This chain's CDR3 is CSAVGLPKSPGELFF. CDR3 DNA: TGCAGTGCCGTGGGACTTCCGAAATCCCCGGGGGAGCTGTTTTTT.

This clonotype was observed a handful of times. The V and J genes are TRBV5-1 and TRBJ2-5; D is unresolved. Germline V gene sequence: CDR1 SGHRS, CDR2 YFSETQ. Trimming removed 0 bases from V and 6 bases from J, with 12 bases in between. The CDR3 has 14 amino acids. The CDR3 region is CASSLDGVEKTQYF. Written as DNA, the CDR3 is TGCGCCAGCAGCTTGGATGGGGTTGAAAAGACCCAGTACTTC.

The chain uses TRBV10-3 and TRBJ2-1; 9 bases match TRBD2. Germline-derived CDR1 and CDR2 are ENHRY and SYGVKD. V lost 7 bases to trimming and J lost 0 bases; unmatched junction nucleotides: 1. The CDR3 is made up of 14 amino acids. This CDR3 is CAIKAGGSYNEQFF. The CDR3 DNA follows: TGTGCCATCAAAGCGGGAGGCTCCTACAATGAGCAGTTCTTC.

This clonotype was recorded at least ten times. The chain has TRBV25-1 and TRBJ1-2; 7 positions agree with TRBD1. Germline loops: CDR1 MGHDK, CDR2 SYGVNS. The trim removed 1 base at V and 7 bases at J, leaving 9 bases unmatched. This CDR3 comprises 15 residues. CDR3 bases: TGTGCCAGCAGTGAATTACAGGGGTTTGGAGGTGGCTACACCTTC. The encoded protein is CASSELQGFGGGYTF.

This clonotype was observed a few times. V is TRBV7-6 and J is TRBJ1-1; D gene unclear. V was clipped by 1 base and J by 7 bases, with 10 bases between them. Germline CDR1 and CDR2: SGHVS and FNYEAQ. CDR3 length equals 13 residues. In DNA form, the CDR3 reads TGTGCCAGCAGCTTAGGGCCCACTAATGAAGCTTTCTTT. It is translated as CASSLGPTNEAFF.

The chain has TRBV7-9 and TRBJ2-2; TRBD2 matches 7 bases. This CDR3 is built from 17 residues. CDR1 and CDR2 (germline): SEHNR, FQNEAQ (reference sequence). V lost 5 bases, J lost 7 bases, and 16 bases stayed unmatched. CDR3 DNA: TGTGCCAGCAGCCGATCGGGGGGAGTTGAATTCGGCGGGGAGCTGTTTTTT. Protein: CASSRSGGVEFGGELFF.

This clonotype was seen a single time. This chain connects TRBV24-1 to TRBJ2-1, with 7 positions matching TRBD1. The CDR3 is made up of 17 amino acids. Germline V gene sequence: CDR1 KGHDR, CDR2 SFDVKD. The ends lost 5 bases at V and 4 bases at J; junction bases unmatched: 13. The CDR3 is CATSGHSGTDNYNEQFF. In nucleotides, the CDR3 is TGTGCCACCAGTGGCCACTCCGGGACAGACAATTACAATGAGCAGTTCTTC.

The table lists this clonotype with a few counts. The chain links TRBV3-1 to TRBJ1-1; possible D gene TRBD1, 5 bases. The germline gives CDR1 LGHDT, CDR2 YNNKEL (reference sequence). The ends were cut back, 2 bases at V and 4 bases at J, with 17 bases in the middle. The CDR3 is 16 amino acids. CDR3 coding DNA: TGTGCCAGCAGCCAACCACGAGGGGTAGGGGTCACTGAAGCTTTCTTT. Amino acid sequence: CASSQPRGVGVTEAFF.

This clonotype was seen only a few times. The V gene is TRBV6-1, the J gene TRBJ1-2, with 10 bases that match TRBD1. V gave up 6 bases and J gave up 3 bases; unmatched junction bases: 7. Germline CDR1 and CDR2: MNHNS and SASEGT. CDR3 size: 15 residues. This CDR3 is CASSSVGTGDYGYTF. CDR3 bases: TGTGCCAGCAGCTCAGTAGGGACAGGGGACTATGGCTACACCTTC.